This TCR beta chain was documented in a study of identical twins. Points from the study as a whole: Without tracking the same donors, conclusions rested on cross-sectional statistical analysis. With beta out-of-frame sequences, excess sharing by twins was weaker. Within monozygotic twins, out-of-frame TCR alpha sharing was underestimated by the models.

About this clonotype: Antigen specificity is unknown.

A universal primer site arose from template switching, and cDNA bore unique molecular identifiers. TCRdb reprocessed the 5' RACE reads via MiXCR and lists one record per CDR3 protein. The sample lists a few hundred thousand distinct CDR3 sequences, over 11% occurring once. A further study also used this sample, focusing on yellow fever vaccine responses in identical twins.

The source is a woman aged 18-29 years in good health. Sequenced material: CD4+ T cells sorted from blood.

DNA for the CDR3: TGTGCCAGCAGTGAAGCTAGGGCAGGGGGATTCTACGAGCAGTACTTC. Its translation is CASSEARAGGFYEQYF. The chain uses TRBV2 and TRBJ2-7, with TRBD1 matching 7 bases. The CDR3 spans 16 residues. V was clipped by 0 bases and J by 3 bases; unmatched bases: 8. Germline CDR1 SNHLY, CDR2 FYNNEI.